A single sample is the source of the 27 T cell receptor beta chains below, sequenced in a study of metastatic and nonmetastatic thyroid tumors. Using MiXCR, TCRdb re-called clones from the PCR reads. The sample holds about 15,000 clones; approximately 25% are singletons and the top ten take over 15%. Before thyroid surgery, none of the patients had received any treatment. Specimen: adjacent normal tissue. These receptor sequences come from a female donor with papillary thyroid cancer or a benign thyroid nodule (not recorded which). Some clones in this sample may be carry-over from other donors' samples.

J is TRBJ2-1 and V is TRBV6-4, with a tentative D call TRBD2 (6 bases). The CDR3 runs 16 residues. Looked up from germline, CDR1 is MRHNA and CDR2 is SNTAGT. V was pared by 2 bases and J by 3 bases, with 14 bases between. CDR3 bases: TGTGCCAGCAGTGACCCCAAACGGGAGTACTACAATGAGCAGTTCTTC. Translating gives CASSDPKREYYNEQFF.

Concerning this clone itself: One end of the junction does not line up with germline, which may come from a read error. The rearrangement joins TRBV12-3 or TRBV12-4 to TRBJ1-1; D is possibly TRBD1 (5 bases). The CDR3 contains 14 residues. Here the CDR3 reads CASSLTEGKTESFF. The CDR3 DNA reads TGTGCCAGCAGTTTGACAGAGGGAAAGACTGAATCTTTCTTT.

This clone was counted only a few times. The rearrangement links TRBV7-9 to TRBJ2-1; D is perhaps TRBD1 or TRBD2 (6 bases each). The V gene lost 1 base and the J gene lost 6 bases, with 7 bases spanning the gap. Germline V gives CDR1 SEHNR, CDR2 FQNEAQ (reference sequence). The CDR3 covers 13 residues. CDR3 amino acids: CASSLEGGNEQFF. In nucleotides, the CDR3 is TGTGCCAGCAGCTTAGAGGGGGGCAATGAGCAGTTCTTC.

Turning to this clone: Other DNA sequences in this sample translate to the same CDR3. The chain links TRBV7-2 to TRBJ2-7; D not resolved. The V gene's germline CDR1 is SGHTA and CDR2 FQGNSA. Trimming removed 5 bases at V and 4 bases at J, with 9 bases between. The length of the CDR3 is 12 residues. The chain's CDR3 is CASSRPGYEQYF. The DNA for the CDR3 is TGTGCCAGCAGCAGACCAGGTTACGAGCAGTACTTC.

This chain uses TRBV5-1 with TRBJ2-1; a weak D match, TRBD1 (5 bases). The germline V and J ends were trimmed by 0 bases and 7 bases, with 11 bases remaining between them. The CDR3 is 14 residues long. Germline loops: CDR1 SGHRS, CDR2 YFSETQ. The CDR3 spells CASSLEGWANEQFF. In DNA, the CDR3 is TGCGCCAGCAGCTTGGAGGGGTGGGCGAATGAGCAGTTCTTC.

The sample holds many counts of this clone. This CDR3 is CASSLRAGSNTEAFF. The CDR3 nucleotides read TGTGCCAGCAGCTTAAGGGCAGGGTCGAACACTGAAGCTTTCTTT. The chain links TRBV7-6 to TRBJ1-1; maybe TRBD1 (5 bases). The V and J ends lost 2 bases and 1 base respectively, with 11 bases between them. Looked up from germline, CDR1 is SGHVS and CDR2 is FNYEAQ. The CDR3 has 15 amino acids.

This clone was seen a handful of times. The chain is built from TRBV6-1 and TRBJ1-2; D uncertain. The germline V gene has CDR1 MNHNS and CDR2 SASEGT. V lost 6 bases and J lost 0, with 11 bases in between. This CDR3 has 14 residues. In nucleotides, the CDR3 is TGTGCCAGCAGAGGGCCGGGAGCTAACTATGGCTACACCTTC. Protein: CASRGPGANYGYTF.

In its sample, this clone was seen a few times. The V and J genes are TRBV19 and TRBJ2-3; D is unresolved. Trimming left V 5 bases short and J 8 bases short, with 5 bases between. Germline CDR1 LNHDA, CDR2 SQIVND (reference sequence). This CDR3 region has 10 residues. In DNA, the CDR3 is TGTGCCAGTAGTGCCGGTACGCAGTATTTT. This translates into CASSAGTQYF.

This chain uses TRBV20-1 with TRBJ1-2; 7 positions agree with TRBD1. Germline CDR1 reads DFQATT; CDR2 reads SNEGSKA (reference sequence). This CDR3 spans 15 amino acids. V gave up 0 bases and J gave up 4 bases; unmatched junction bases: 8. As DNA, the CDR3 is TGCAGTGCTAGAGATCCCGAAGGGGGCAGCTATGGCTACACCTTC. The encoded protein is CSARDPEGGSYGYTF.

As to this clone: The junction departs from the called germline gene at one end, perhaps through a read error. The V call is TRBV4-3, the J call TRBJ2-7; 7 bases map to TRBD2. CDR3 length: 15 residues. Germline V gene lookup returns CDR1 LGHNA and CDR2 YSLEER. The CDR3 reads CAISQDLRGGYEQYF. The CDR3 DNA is TGCGCCATCAGCCAAGATCTGAGGGGAGGGTACGAGCAGTACTTC.

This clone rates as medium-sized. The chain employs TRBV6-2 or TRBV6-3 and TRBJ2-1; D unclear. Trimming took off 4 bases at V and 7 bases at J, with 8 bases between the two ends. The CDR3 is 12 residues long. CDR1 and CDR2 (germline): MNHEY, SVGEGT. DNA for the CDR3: TGTGCCAGCAGTTTCTATAGGAATGAGCAGTTCTTC. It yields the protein CASSFYRNEQFF.

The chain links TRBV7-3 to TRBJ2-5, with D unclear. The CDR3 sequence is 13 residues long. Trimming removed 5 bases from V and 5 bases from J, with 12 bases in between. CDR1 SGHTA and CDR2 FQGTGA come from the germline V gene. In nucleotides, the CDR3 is TGTGCCAGCAGCCGCAGCAGGCTTGAGACCCAGTACTTC. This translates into CASSRSRLETQYF.

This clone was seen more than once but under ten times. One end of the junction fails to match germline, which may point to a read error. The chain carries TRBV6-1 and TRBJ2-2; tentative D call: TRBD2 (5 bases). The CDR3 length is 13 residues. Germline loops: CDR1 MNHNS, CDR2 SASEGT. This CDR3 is CASSEVGDGDLFF. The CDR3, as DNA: TGTGCCAGCAGTGAAGTCGGAGACGGGGATCTGTTTTTT.

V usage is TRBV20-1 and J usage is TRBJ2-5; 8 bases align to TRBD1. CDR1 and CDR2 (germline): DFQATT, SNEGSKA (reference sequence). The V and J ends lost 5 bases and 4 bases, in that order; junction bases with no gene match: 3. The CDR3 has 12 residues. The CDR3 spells CSADRGAETQYF. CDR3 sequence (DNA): TGCAGTGCTGACAGGGGCGCAGAGACCCAGTACTTC.

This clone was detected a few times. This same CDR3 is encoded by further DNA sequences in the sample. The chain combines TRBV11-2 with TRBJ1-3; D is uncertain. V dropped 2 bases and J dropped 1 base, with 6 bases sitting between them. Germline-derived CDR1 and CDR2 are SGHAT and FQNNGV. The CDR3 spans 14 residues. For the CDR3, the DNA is TGTGCCAGCAGCTTATGGGGTTCTGGAAACACCATATATTTT. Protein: CASSLWGSGNTIYF.

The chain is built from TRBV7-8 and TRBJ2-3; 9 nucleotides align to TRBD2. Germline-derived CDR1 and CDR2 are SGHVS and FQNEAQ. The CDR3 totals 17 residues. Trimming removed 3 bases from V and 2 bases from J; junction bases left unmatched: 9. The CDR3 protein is CASSFLPSGTNTDTQYF. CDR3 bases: TGTGCCAGCAGCTTTCTTCCTAGCGGGACGAACACAGATACGCAGTATTTT.

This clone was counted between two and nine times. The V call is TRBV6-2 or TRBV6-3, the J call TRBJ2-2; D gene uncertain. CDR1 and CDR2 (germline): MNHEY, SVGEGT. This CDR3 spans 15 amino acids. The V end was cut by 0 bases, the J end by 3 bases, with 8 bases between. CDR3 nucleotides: TGTGCCAGCAGTTACTCCGGGCCATACACCGGGGAGCTGTTTTTT. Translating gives CASSYSGPYTGELFF.

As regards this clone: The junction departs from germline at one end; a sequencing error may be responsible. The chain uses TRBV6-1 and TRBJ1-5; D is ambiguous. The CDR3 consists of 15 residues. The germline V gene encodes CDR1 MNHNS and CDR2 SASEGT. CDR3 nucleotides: TGTGCCAGCAGCCTCGAAGGGTCGGGCAATCAGCCCAAGCATTTT. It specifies CASSLEGSGNQPKHF.

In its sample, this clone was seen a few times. The CDR3 loop reads CASRPRLGQKQETQYF. The CDR3 nucleotides read TGTGCCAGCAGACCAAGATTGGGACAGAAACAAGAGACCCAGTACTTC. The V gene is TRBV6-1, the J gene TRBJ2-5; 7 bases are shared with TRBD1. The V and J ends lost 6 bases and 2 bases, in that order; junction bases with no gene match: 12. The CDR3 spans 16 residues. Germline V gives CDR1 MNHNS, CDR2 SASEGT.

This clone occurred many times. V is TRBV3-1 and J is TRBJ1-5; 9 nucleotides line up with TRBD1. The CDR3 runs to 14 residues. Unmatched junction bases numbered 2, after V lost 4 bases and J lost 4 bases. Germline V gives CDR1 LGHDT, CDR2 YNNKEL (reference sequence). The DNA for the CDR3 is TGTGCCAGCAGCCCCGGGACAGGGAATCAGCCCCAGCATTTT. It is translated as CASSPGTGNQPQHF.

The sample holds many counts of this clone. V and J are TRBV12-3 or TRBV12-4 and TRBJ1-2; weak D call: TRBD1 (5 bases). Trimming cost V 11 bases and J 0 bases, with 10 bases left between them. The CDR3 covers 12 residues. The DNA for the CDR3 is TGTGCCGTAGGACACCCTAACTATGGCTACACCTTC. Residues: CAVGHPNYGYTF.

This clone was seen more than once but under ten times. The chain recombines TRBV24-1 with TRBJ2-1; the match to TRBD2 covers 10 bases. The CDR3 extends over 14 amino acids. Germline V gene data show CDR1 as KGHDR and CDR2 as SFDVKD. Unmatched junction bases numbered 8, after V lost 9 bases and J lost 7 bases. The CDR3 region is CATAASGGANEQFF. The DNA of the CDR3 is TGTGCCACCGCAGCTAGCGGGGGTGCAAATGAGCAGTTCTTC.

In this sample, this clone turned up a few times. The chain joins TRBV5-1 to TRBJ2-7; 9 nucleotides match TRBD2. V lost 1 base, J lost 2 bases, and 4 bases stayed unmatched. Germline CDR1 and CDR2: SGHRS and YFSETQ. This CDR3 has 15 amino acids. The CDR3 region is CASSLQPSGTYEQYF. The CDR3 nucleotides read TGCGCCAGCAGCTTGCAGCCTAGCGGGACCTACGAGCAGTACTTC.

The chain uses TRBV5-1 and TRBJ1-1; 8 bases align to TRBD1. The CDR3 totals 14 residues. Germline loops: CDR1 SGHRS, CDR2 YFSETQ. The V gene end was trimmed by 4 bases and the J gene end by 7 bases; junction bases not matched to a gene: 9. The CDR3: CASSTTGDENEAFF. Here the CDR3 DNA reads TGCGCCAGCAGCACGACAGGGGACGAAAATGAAGCTTTCTTT.

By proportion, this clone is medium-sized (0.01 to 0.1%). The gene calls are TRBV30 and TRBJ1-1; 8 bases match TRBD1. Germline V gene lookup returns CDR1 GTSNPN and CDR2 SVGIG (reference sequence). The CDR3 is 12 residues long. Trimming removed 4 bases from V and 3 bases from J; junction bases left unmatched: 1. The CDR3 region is CAWTDRDTEAFF. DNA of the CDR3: TGTGCCTGGACGGACAGGGACACTGAAGCTTTCTTT.

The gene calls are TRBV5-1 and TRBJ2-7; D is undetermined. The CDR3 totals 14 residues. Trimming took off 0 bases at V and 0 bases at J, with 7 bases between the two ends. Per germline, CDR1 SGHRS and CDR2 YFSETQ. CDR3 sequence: CASSLVASSYEQYF. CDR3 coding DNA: TGCGCCAGCAGCTTGGTTGCTTCCTCCTACGAGCAGTACTTC.

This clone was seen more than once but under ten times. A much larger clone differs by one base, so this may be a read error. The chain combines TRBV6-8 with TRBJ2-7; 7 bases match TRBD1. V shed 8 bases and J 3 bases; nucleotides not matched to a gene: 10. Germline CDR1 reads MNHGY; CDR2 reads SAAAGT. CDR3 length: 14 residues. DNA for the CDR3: TGTGCCAGCGGCCCCCCACAGGGGATCTACGAGCAGTACTTC. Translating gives CASGPPQGIYEQYF.